What follows are 18 T cell receptor beta chains derived from one specimen sequenced in a study of T cells expressing NK-cell markers. TCRdb reprocessed the 5' RACE reads and keeps a single row for each CDR3 protein, giving no DNA. The table for this sample gives some 500,000 distinct CDR3 sequences. Input material: blood T cells: a sorted CD56 or NKG2C T cell subset, CD4+ or CD8+ T cells, or bulk PBMC T cells (not recorded which). All receptors come from a woman aged 45 to 65 in good health.

V is TRBV12-3 or TRBV12-4 and J is TRBJ2-7. This CDR3 is 13 amino acids long. CDR3 residues: CASSLATRLAQYF.

The rearrangement uses TRBV18 and TRBJ1-1. Germline V gene lookup returns CDR1 KGHSH and CDR2 LQKENI. The length of the CDR3 is 14 residues. The CDR3 spells CASSPLGSGTEAFF.

V is TRBV19 and J is TRBJ1-5; TCRdb lists TRBD1, though no DNA is available to test this call. The germline gives CDR1 LNHDA, CDR2 SQIVND (reference sequence). The CDR3 runs to 13 residues. The CDR3 region is CASTNRENQPQHF.

The J gene is TRBJ1-2, the V gene TRBV7-6. The germline gives CDR1 SGHVS, CDR2 FNYEAQ. The CDR3 runs to 16 residues. This CDR3 reads CASSLGFRSRNYGYTF.

This chain connects TRBV27 to TRBJ2-7; without DNA, the TCRdb call of TRBD2 cannot be checked. CDR1 is MNHEY and CDR2 is SMNVEV in the germline V gene (reference sequence). This CDR3 region has 17 residues. CDR3 in amino acids: CASSRSSGSESSYEQYF.

The chain combines TRBV20-1 with TRBJ2-3. Germline V lookup: CDR1 DFQATT, CDR2 SNEGSKA (reference sequence). The CDR3 is 14 residues long. The CDR3 sequence: CSGSVSTSTDTQYF.

The chain carries TRBV10-2 and TRBJ2-4; TCRdb gives TRBD2 as the D gene, but with no DNA this cannot be confirmed. CDR1 is WSHSY and CDR2 is SAAADI in the germline V gene. The length of the CDR3 is 16 residues. CDR3 loop: CASSGGLSLAKNIQYF.

The rearrangement uses TRBV6-5 and TRBJ2-6; the D call of TRBD2 rests on TCRdb alone, since no DNA is present to check it. The CDR3 length is 19 residues. Germline assignment: CDR1 MNHEY and CDR2 SVGAGI. The CDR3 reads CASSSPWTSGFSGANVLTF.

V and J are TRBV5-1 and TRBJ2-1; as DNA is missing, the TRBD2 call by TCRdb cannot be tested. The CDR3 is 14 residues long. The germline gives CDR1 SGHRS, CDR2 YFSETQ. CDR3 protein: CASSLEAGSSEQFF.

This chain uses TRBV12-3 or TRBV12-4 with TRBJ2-4; the TCRdb call, TRBD1, lacks DNA for checking. The CDR3 length is 14 residues. The CDR3 loop reads CASSLPGGLGIQYF.

The rearrangement uses TRBV7-9 and TRBJ1-2; as DNA is missing, the TRBD1 call by TCRdb cannot be tested. This CDR3 contains 17 residues. Germline V gives CDR1 SEHNR, CDR2 FQNEAQ (reference sequence). This CDR3 is CASSLAGTGVPNYGYTF.

This chain links TRBV19 with TRBJ1-1. Germline values: CDR1 LNHDA, CDR2 SQIVND (reference sequence). This CDR3 is 12 amino acids long. The CDR3 protein is CASSMVRTTAFF.

V is TRBV20-1 and J is TRBJ2-1; lacking DNA, the TRBD2 call made by TCRdb goes unchecked. CDR1 is DFQATT, CDR2 SNEGSKA, per germline (reference sequence). This CDR3 contains 16 residues. The CDR3 here is CSARTETSGVDNEQFF.

The chain is built from TRBV12-3 or TRBV12-4 and TRBJ2-5; TCRdb reports TRBD2, a call that lacks DNA to check it against. The CDR3 spans 17 residues. The CDR3 loop is CASSLGEGLAGEETQYF.

CDR3 residues: CASGWNSNTGELFF. The J gene is TRBJ2-2, the V gene TRBV5-1. The CDR3 sequence is 14 residues long. Germline loops: CDR1 SGHRS, CDR2 YFSETQ.

J is TRBJ2-1 and V is TRBV7-2. The CDR3 totals 15 residues. Germline V lookup: CDR1 SGHTA, CDR2 FQGNSA. The CDR3 spells CASSQRRRTYNEQFF.

The chain employs TRBV19 and TRBJ2-5; TCRdb's D call, TRBD2, is unchecked because there is no DNA. This CDR3 is 16 amino acids long. Germline V gives CDR1 LNHDA, CDR2 SQIVND (reference sequence). The CDR3 protein is CASKPASGRAGETQYF.

The chain combines TRBV5-5 with TRBJ2-5. Per germline, CDR1 SGHKS and CDR2 YYEKEE (reference sequence). The CDR3 loop spans 14 amino acids. CDR3 in amino acids: CASSLGRERETQYF.